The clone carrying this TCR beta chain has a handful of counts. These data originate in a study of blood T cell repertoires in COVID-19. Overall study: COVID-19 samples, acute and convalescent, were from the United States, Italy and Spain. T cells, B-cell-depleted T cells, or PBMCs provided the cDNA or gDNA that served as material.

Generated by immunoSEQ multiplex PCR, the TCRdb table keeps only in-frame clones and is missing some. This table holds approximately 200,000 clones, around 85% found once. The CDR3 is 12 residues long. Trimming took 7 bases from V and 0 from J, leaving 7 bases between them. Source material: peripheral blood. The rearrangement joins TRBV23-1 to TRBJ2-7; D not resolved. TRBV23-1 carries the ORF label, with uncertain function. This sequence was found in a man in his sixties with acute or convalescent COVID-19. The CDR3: CASIRSSYEQYF. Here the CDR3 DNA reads TGCGCCAGCATAAGGAGCTCCTACGAGCAGTACTTC.